This entry describes one T cell receptor beta chain. The sample is drawn from a study of memory CD8 T cells in hepatitis C reinfection. Study details: A couple of donors resolved primary infection, then developed chronic reinfection. HCV reinfection: RNA-positive following two negative tests at least 60 days apart. Late or post reinfection samples were taken 12 to 24 weeks after detection.

The germline V gene has CDR1 MNHEY and CDR2 SVGAGI. V was clipped by 4 bases and J by 0 bases, with 11 bases between them. This CDR3 is 15 amino acids long. The time point: late/post reinfection, 12 to 24 weeks after detection. Sorted cells were sequenced directly ex vivo without any in vitro expansion. Control naive CD8 T cells came from a couple of donors at all three reinfection time points. Using immunoSEQ multiplex PCR, the repertoire was profiled, and TCRdb retains in-frame clones only, with some absent. This table holds tens of thousands of clones, 75% to 90% found once. V usage is TRBV6-5 and J usage is TRBJ2-3, with D possibly being TRBD2 (5 bases). The sequenced material came from naive CD8+ T cells sorted from blood. The source is a man aged 18-30 years with hepatitis C virus infection. CDR3 nucleotides: TGTGCCAGCAGTTCCTCGGGGAGAAGCACAGATACGCAGTATTTT. It yields the protein CASSSSGRSTDTQYF.